A selection of T cell receptor beta chains follows, all from one sample in a study of T cells in localized non-small cell lung cancer. Sequencing was performed with immunoSEQ multiplex PCR; in TCRdb, only in-frame clones are kept and a portion is missing. The sample records about 72,000 clones, just under 85% being singletons. The sequenced sample was peripheral blood, obtained before any cancer treatment. The receptors were sampled from a female donor of 60 years or more with stage I lung adenocarcinoma. CDR3s include the opening cysteine and the closing phenylalanine or tryptophan. The order of the fields is V gene, J gene, D gene, CDR3 protein, CDR3 DNA. A D gene is named only where the DNA matches it firmly.

TRBV25-1,TRBJ1-2,.,CASSGGAYYGYTF,TGTGCCAGCAGTGGGGGGGCCTACTATGGCTACACCTTC
TRBV18,TRBJ2-7,.,CASSLLLSYEQYF,TGTGCCAGCTCACTTTTACTCTCCTACGAGCAGTACTTC
TRBV7-9,TRBJ2-2,TRBD2,CASSSRGGTGTGELFF,TGTGCCAGCAGCTCCCGGGGGGGAACGGGTACCGGGGAGCTGTTTTTT
TRBV29-1,TRBJ1-3,.,CSVRSQTHSGNTIYF,TGCAGCGTTCGATCCCAAACGCACTCTGGAAACACCATATATTTT
TRBV5-1,TRBJ2-7,.,CASSLQLQDYEQYF,TGCGCCAGCAGCTTGCAGCTCCAGGACTACGAGCAGTACTTC
TRBV2,TRBJ1-6,TRBD1,CASSVAKSKRTGVPSSYNSPLHF,TGTGCCAGCAGTGTGGCCAAATCCAAGCGGACAGGGGTACCTAGTTCCTATAATTCACCCCTCCACTTT
TRBV7-9,TRBJ2-2,.,CASSSPAGSTGELFF,TGTGCCAGCAGCTCCCCGGCGGGGAGCACCGGGGAGCTGTTTTTT
TRBV18,TRBJ2-6,.,CASSPPESGANVLTF,TGTGCCAGCTCACCACCGGAGTCTGGGGCCAACGTCCTGACTTTC
TRBV2,TRBJ1-5,.,CASRTAGGNQPQHF,TGTGCCAGCCGGACAGCTGGTGGCAATCAGCCCCAGCATTTT